This T cell receptor (beta chain) was captured in a study of blood T cell repertoires in COVID-19. As for the study in general: Acute and convalescent COVID-19 samples came from the United States, Italy and Spain. Nucleic acid was either cDNA or gDNA, and it came from T cells, B-cell-depleted T cells, or PBMCs.

The CDR3 totals 14 residues. Germline CDR1 reads MDHEN; CDR2 reads SYDVKM. V was shortened by 5 bases and J by 3 bases, with 13 bases between the two germline ends. Methods used by the authors: The authors estimated nucleated cell counts from reference gene primer amplification. Sequenced by immunoSEQ multiplex PCR; TCRdb stores in-frame clones only, minus some. Clone size and the V and J calls come from that table; the DNA yielded D and trimming. The data contain over 200,000 clones, 84% of them singletons. The chain has TRBV28 and TRBJ1-2; D may be TRBD1 (6 bases). The sequencing input was peripheral blood. This sequence was found in a woman of 80 years or more with active or convalescent COVID-19. The chain's CDR3 is CASSPGTSDYGYTF. The CDR3 region has the DNA TGTGCCAGCAGTCCGGGGACATCGGACTATGGCTACACCTTC.